Each of the 19 T cell receptor beta chains below was sequenced from the same sample in a study of blood T cell repertoires in COVID-19. Using immunoSEQ multiplex PCR, the repertoire was profiled, and TCRdb retains in-frame clones only, with some absent. The sample yields about 140,000 clones, about 87% seen once. The sequencing sample was made of peripheral blood. These receptors came from a woman in her forties or fifties with acute or convalescent COVID-19.

This rearrangement joins TRBV20-1 to TRBJ2-1; 9 nucleotides match TRBD2. This CDR3 has 18 amino acids. V was pared by 3 bases and J by 5 bases, with 17 bases of the junction left unmatched. Germline V lookup: CDR1 DFQATT, CDR2 SNEGSKA (reference sequence). Here the CDR3 reads CSASAAGGPIRRDNEQFF. As DNA, the CDR3 is TGCAGTGCTAGTGCCGCGGGAGGGCCGATTAGAAGGGACAATGAGCAGTTCTTC.

The chain carries TRBV19 and TRBJ2-3; maybe TRBD1 (6 bases). Germline lookup yields CDR1 LNHDA and CDR2 SQIVND (reference sequence). Trimming took 5 bases from V and 5 from J, leaving 14 bases between them. This CDR3 spans 14 amino acids. The CDR3 DNA reads as TGTGCCAGTAGTGAGGGGGACCTCGGAGATACGCAGTATTTT. This gives the protein CASSEGDLGDTQYF.

V is TRBV24-1 and J is TRBJ2-7; a possible D gene is TRBD1 (5 bases). V lost 3 bases and J 0 bases, leaving 14 bases between the germline ends. CDR3 length: 16 residues. CDR1 is KGHDR, CDR2 SFDVKD, per germline. The CDR3 DNA reads as TGTGCCACCAGTGATCCTTTAGAAGGGGACTCCTACGAGCAGTACTTC. This translates into CATSDPLEGDSYEQYF.

The gene calls are TRBV6-5 and TRBJ2-1, with D uncertain. The ends were cut back, 8 bases at V and 4 bases at J, with 12 bases in the middle. Germline CDR1 is MNHEY and CDR2 is SVGAGI. CDR3 length: 13 amino acids. The CDR3 DNA sequence: TGTGCCAGCTCCCTTAGTTCTTACAATGAGCAGTTCTTC. Its translation: CASSLSSYNEQFF.

The chain combines TRBV6-4 with TRBJ2-2, with D maybe TRBD1 (6 bases). CDR1 and CDR2 from the germline V gene are MRHNA and SNTAGT. Trimming took 4 bases from V and 6 from J, leaving 9 bases between them. The CDR3 has 13 residues. This chain's CDR3 is CASSGQGSGELFF. The CDR3 nucleotides are TGTGCCAGCAGTGGTCAGGGGTCCGGGGAGCTGTTTTTT.

This rearrangement joins TRBV2 to TRBJ2-1; TRBD1 matches at 9 bases. Germline trimming cut 7 bases from V and 9 bases from J; bases unmatched to any gene: 4. From germline, CDR1 is SNHLY and CDR2 FYNNEI. The CDR3 length is 12 residues. CDR3 nucleotides: TGTGCCAGCATGGAGGACAGGGGTGAGCAGTTCTTC. Translation: CASMEDRGEQFF.

The chain recombines TRBV18 with TRBJ1-2; 10 bases are a match to TRBD1. Germline V gene lookup returns CDR1 KGHSH and CDR2 LQKENI. V lost 3 bases, J lost 8 bases, and 24 bases stayed unmatched. The CDR3 sequence is 20 residues long. In nucleotides, the CDR3 is TGTGCCAGCTCACCCGACAACTTCATTGTGGGGACAGGGGAGGTGGACGGCTACACCTTC. Protein product: CASSPDNFIVGTGEVDGYTF. The full variable domain, in which reference TRBV18 and TRBJ1-2 provide the parts outside the CDR3, is NAGVMQNPRHLVRRRGQEARLRCSPMKGHSHVYWYRQLPEEGLKFMVYLQKENIIDESGMPKERFSAEFPKEGPSILRIQQVVRGDSAAYFCASSPDNFIVGTGEVDGYTFGSGTRLTVV.

The J gene is TRBJ2-2, the V gene TRBV6-4; TRBD2 is a possible D gene (6 bases). The V gene lost 0 bases and the J gene lost 7 bases, with 12 bases spanning the gap. Germline CDR1 MRHNA, CDR2 SNTAGT. The CDR3 has 15 amino acids. The CDR3 sequence: CASSDSGRGNGELFF. CDR3 DNA: TGTGCCAGCAGTGACTCGGGTCGGGGGAACGGGGAGCTGTTTTTT.

This sequence joins TRBV13 and TRBJ1-1, with D tentatively TRBD1 (6 bases). Germline values: CDR1 PRHDT, CDR2 FYEKMQ (reference sequence). The germline V and J ends were trimmed by 3 bases and 0 bases, with 11 bases remaining between them. The CDR3 contains 15 residues. CDR3: CASSLGDRLNTEAFF. As DNA, the CDR3 is TGTGCCAGCAGCTTGGGTGACAGGTTGAACACTGAAGCTTTCTTT.

V is TRBV5-1 and J is TRBJ2-3; tentative D call: TRBD2 (5 bases). CDR1 is SGHRS and CDR2 is YFSETQ in the germline V gene. This CDR3 region has 15 residues. V lost 0 bases and J 5 bases, leaving 13 bases between the germline ends. CDR3 DNA sequence: TGCGCCAGCAGCTTGGAGCTAGCCAGTAAAGATACGCAGTATTTT. The encoded protein is CASSLELASKDTQYF.

This clone was recorded once. V usage is TRBV2 and J usage is TRBJ2-2; 7 nucleotides match TRBD2. CDR1 is SNHLY and CDR2 is FYNNEI in the germline V gene. The CDR3 runs 16 residues. The trim removed 0 bases at V and 7 bases at J, leaving 8 bases unmatched. The DNA for the CDR3 is TGTGCCAGCAGTGAAGCGCTGGCGGGGAGGGACGGGGAGCTGTTTTTT. Translation: CASSEALAGRDGELFF.

This chain connects TRBV3-1 (or the pseudogene TRBV3-2) to TRBJ2-7, with D perhaps TRBD1 (7 bases). Between the trimmed V and J ends, which lost 5 bases and 2 bases, there was a span of 10 bases. CDR3 length equals 13 residues. CDR1 LGHDT and CDR2 YNNKEL come from the germline V gene (reference sequence). The CDR3 DNA reads as TGTGCCAGCAGCGCAGGGGGGACCTACGAGCAGTACTTC. Its protein product is CASSAGGTYEQYF.

The chain links TRBV4-2 to TRBJ1-1, with D possibly being TRBD1 (5 bases). The germline gives CDR1 LGHNA, CDR2 YNFKEQ. V was trimmed by 4 bases and J by 4 bases, leaving 13 bases between them. The CDR3 is made up of 14 amino acids. The CDR3 DNA reads as TGTGCCAGCAGCCGGGGGGAAAGTCGCACTGAAGCTTTCTTT. Translated: CASSRGESRTEAFF.

The rearrangement uses TRBV19 and TRBJ1-2; D call uncertain. The CDR3 runs to 17 residues. V lost 6 bases and J lost 3, with 23 bases in between. Germline V gene sequence: CDR1 LNHDA, CDR2 SQIVND (reference sequence). The DNA of the CDR3 is TGTGCCAGTAGAAAACCCATACCAGGCGGGCAGCACTATGGCTACACCTTC. This translates into CASRKPIPGGQHYGYTF.

Only a few counts were recorded for this clone. The chain uses TRBV5-6 and TRBJ1-2; the D is unclear. Germline V gene lookup returns CDR1 SGHDT and CDR2 YYEEEE. The CDR3 spans 15 residues. Trimming took off 0 bases at V and 5 bases at J, with 14 bases between the two ends. CDR3 amino acids: CASSLVVLGGYGYTF. The CDR3 DNA reads TGTGCCAGCAGCTTGGTGGTTTTGGGAGGGTATGGCTACACCTTC.

The chain carries TRBV28 and TRBJ1-1; D not certain. The germline V gene encodes CDR1 MDHEN and CDR2 SYDVKM. Trimming left V 3 bases short and J 0 bases short, with 8 bases between. The CDR3 runs 14 residues. This chain's CDR3 is CASSFRRMNTEAFF. Here the CDR3 DNA reads TGTGCCAGCAGTTTCCGGCGGATGAACACTGAAGCTTTCTTT.

This clone was observed once. The rearrangement joins TRBV19 to TRBJ2-3; TRBD2 agrees at 7 bases. The CDR3 runs to 15 residues. Germline values: CDR1 LNHDA, CDR2 SQIVND (reference sequence). V lost 5 bases, J lost 2 bases, and 7 bases stayed unmatched. The CDR3 here is CASSPLAAPTDTQYF. The CDR3 DNA reads as TGTGCCAGTAGTCCCCTAGCGGCCCCCACAGATACGCAGTATTTT.

Remarks on this clone: One end of the junction fails to match germline, which may point to a read error. The chain uses TRBV3-1 (or the pseudogene TRBV3-2) and TRBJ1-2, with 7 bases identical to TRBD1. Germline V gene sequence: CDR1 LGHDT, CDR2 YNNKEL (reference sequence). CDR3 length equals 15 residues. The CDR3 nucleotides are TGTGCCGGCAGCCAAGATCTCAAGGGGGCGAGTGGCTACACCTTC. Its protein is CAGSQDLKGASGYTF.

The chain employs TRBV6-5 and TRBJ1-1, with D uncertain. The V gene lost 7 bases and the J gene lost 0 bases, with 15 bases spanning the gap. The CDR3 extends over 15 amino acids. The V gene's germline CDR1 is MNHEY and CDR2 SVGAGI. The CDR3 loop is CASISAATMNTEAFF. In nucleotides, the CDR3 is TGTGCCAGCATATCCGCAGCTACTATGAACACTGAAGCTTTCTTT.